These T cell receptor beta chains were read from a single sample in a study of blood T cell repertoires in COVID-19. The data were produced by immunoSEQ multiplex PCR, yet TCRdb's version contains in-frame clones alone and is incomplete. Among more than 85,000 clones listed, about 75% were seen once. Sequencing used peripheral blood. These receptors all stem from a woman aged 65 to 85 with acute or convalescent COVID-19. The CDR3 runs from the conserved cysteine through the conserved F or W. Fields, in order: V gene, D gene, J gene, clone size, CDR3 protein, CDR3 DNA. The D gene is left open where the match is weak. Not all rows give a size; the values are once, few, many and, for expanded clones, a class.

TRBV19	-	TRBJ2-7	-	CASSISGGGEQYF	TGTGCCAGTAGTATTTCAGGGGGAGGCGAGCAGTACTTC
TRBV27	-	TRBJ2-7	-	CASSPTGSHEQYF	TGTGCCAGCAGTCCTACAGGGTCCCACGAGCAGTACTTC
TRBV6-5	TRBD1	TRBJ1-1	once	CASSRGPGTEAFF	TGTGCCAGCAGCAGGGGGCCTGGCACTGAAGCTTTCTTT
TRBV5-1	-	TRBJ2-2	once	CASSLEMTGNSGELFF	TGCGCCAGCAGCTTAGAGATGACCGGGAATTCCGGGGAGCTGTTTTTT
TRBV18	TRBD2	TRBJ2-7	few	CASFSGGPDYEQYF	TGTGCCAGCTTTTCGGGGGGGCCGGACTACGAGCAGTACTTC
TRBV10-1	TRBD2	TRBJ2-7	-	CASSRTSGEYEQYF	TGCGCCAGCAGTAGGACTAGCGGGGAATACGAGCAGTACTTC
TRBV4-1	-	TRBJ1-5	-	CASSQEGGGNQPQHF	TGCGCCAGCAGCCAAGAAGGGGGAGGCAATCAGCCCCAGCATTTT
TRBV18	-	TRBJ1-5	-	CASSPNGDRQPQHF	TGTGCCAGCTCGCCAAACGGAGATAGGCAGCCCCAGCATTTT
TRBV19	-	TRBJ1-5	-	CASSTLGTPQHF	TGTGCCAGTAGTACCCTAGGGACACCCCAGCATTTT
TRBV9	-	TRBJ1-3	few	CASSVDAGSGNTIYF	TGTGCCAGCAGCGTAGATGCAGGCTCTGGAAACACCATATATTTT
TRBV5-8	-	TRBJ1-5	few	CASSVGRQPQHF	TGTGCCAGCAGCGTAGGGAGACAGCCCCAGCATTTT
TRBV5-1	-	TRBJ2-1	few	CASSLDSGRRNNEQFF	TGCGCCAGCAGCTTGGATAGTGGGCGTCGAAACAATGAGCAGTTCTTC
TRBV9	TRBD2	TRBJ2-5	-	CASSAGLAGGLYQETQYF	TGTGCCAGCAGCGCGGGACTAGCGGGGGGATTGTACCAAGAGACCCAGTACTTC
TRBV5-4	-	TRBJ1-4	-	CASSLRAGDEKLFF	TGTGCCAGCAGCTTGAGGGCAGGGGATGAAAAACTGTTTTTT
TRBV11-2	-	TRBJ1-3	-	CASRETGPGSGNTIYF	TGTGCCAGCAGGGAGACAGGCCCGGGCTCTGGAAACACCATATATTTT
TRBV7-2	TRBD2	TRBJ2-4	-	CASSSRPGRVMYF	TGTGCCAGCAGCTCCCGCCCGGGGAGGGTGATGTACTTC
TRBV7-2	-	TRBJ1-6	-	CASSSGINGSPLHF	TGTGCCAGCAGCTCGGGAATAAACGGTTCACCCCTCCACTTT
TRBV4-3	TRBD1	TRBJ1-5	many	CASSQDSGGRQPQHF	TGCGCCAGCAGCCAAGATTCAGGGGGTCGACAGCCCCAGCATTTT
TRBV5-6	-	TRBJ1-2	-	CASSLGTQAVHGYTF	TGTGCCAGCAGCTTGGGGACACAGGCGGTCCATGGCTACACCTTC
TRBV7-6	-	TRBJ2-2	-	CASSSFIRAGDTGELFF	TGTGCCAGCAGCAGCTTCATCAGGGCAGGAGACACCGGGGAGCTGTTTTTT
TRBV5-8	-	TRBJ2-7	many	CASSPSSGVDEQYF	TGTGCCAGCAGCCCTTCCTCCGGGGTTGACGAGCAGTACTTC
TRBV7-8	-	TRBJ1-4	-	CASSSNFQGPESLTLNEKLFF	TGTGCCAGCAGCTCAAATTTTCAGGGGCCTGAGAGCCTTACCCTTAATGAAAAACTGTTTTTT
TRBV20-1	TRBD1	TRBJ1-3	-	CSASTPRGQGGNTIYF	TGCAGTGCTAGTACCCCGCGCGGACAGGGAGGAAACACCATATATTTT
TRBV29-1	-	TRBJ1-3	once	CSADTGVSGNTIYF	TGCAGCGCCGACACAGGAGTCTCTGGAAACACCATATATTTT
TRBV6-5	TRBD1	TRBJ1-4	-	CASMDRVKLFF	TGTGCCAGCATGGACAGGGTAAAACTGTTTTTT